A single TCR beta chain is shown here with its context. Its antigen remains unidentified. Here immunoSEQ multiplex PCR was the method, and the copy in TCRdb shows in-frame clones only, minus some. This table holds tens of thousands of clones, around 74% found once. Per the germline V gene, CDR1 is SGDLS and CDR2 is YYNGEE. V trimming: 4 bases; J trimming: 6 bases; junction bases outside the gene matches: 7. This CDR3 has 15 amino acids. Expansion of antigen-specific CD4+ T cells with viral peptide pools was carried out by the ViraFEST assay before sequencing. Researchers isolated CD4+ T cells once less than twelve days of culture had elapsed. Either the mRNA-1273 or the BNT162b2 vaccine was given to participants as two doses. Each vaccine recipient was nucleocapsid antibody negative and had no prior SARS-CoV-2 infection. Half of the medium was exchanged for IL-2 medium on both days 3 and 7. The source of the sample is a study of vaccination effects on CD4 cells after COVID-19.

The sequence was collected from a human donor who received a COVID-19 vaccine. The gene calls are TRBV9 and TRBJ2-3; 11 positions match TRBD2. The material was CD4+ T cells from PBMCs cultured with HCoV-229E spike peptides, obtained after COVID-19 vaccination. CDR3: CASSPRTSGSDTQYF. CDR3 coding DNA: TGTGCCAGCAGCCCGAGGACTAGCGGGTCGGATACGCAGTATTTT.